This T cell receptor (beta chain) was sequenced for a study of OX40 agonist ivuxolimab in advanced cancers. A note on the overall study: Ivuxolimab, which targeted the costimulatory receptor OX40 (CD134), was an agonistic, fully human IgG2 monoclonal antibody. Intravenous ivuxolimab was administered to patients every 2 weeks at six dose levels: 0.01, 0.1, 0.3, 1.5, 3 and 10 mg/kg. Of the roughly 54 patients in dose escalation, 19 had hepatocellular carcinoma, roughly 15 had melanoma, 9 had renal cell carcinoma and 9 had head and neck cancer. In the dose-escalation cohort, 82.7% of patients were male, and the mean age was roughly 60 years, with a range of roughly 20 to 80. Patients were allowed to have had prior anti-PD-1, anti-PD-L1 or anti-CTLA-4 therapy, and 40% to 45% of the dose-escalation patients had previously received checkpoint inhibitors. Three dose-escalation patients achieved partial responses, one with hepatocellular carcinoma and two with cutaneous melanoma. The point of sequencing TCRbeta in the periphery was to test whether ivuxolimab changed TCR sequence diversity and drove clonal T-cell expansion. The paper describes the monotherapy dose-escalation part (N ≈ 49 patients) of the phase I trial of ivuxolimab. Here is what the overall study found, with its caveats: Low levels of normalized T-cell clonal expansion were also seen in some patients who did not respond. Clonal expansion of both CD4+ and CD8+ blood T cells was observed from baseline to week 6 at doses 0.1 to 3.0 mg/kg. In the 0.1-3.0 mg/kg groups, partial responders were among the patients with the lowest normalized peripheral clonal expansion, particularly in CD8+ T cells. Which antigens the clonally expanded peripheral T cells were specific for was not determined. On average, CD8+ T cells showed more expanded clones than CD4+ T cells after ivuxolimab.

In regard to this clone: Its antigen remains unidentified. No base-level quality is on record; no much larger clone is a single base apart.

For sequencing of the TCRbeta CDR3 region, genomic DNA was extracted from the sorted cells. TCRbeta CDR3 regions were sequenced using the immunoSEQ Assay. As stored in TCRdb, this immuneACCESS dataset retains in-frame rearrangements with V and J assigned. A fraction of the clones does not appear; measured against another copy, unresolved V genes explain less than half of the discrepancy, and the remainder lacks a known reason. Across this sample there are roughly 86,000 clones, with about 90% seen only once. In total, the top ten clones hold around 1.1% of the sample. From the germline V gene, CDR1 is MDHEN and CDR2 is SYDVKM. V was cut back by 2 bases and J by 3 bases, leaving a gap of 14 bases between them. Including the terminal cysteine and phenylalanine, the CDR3 comprises 15 residues. Kept here is only the CDR3 DNA, which spans 45 bases and is read in frame from base 1. Patients with autoimmune disease history or receiving systemic immunosuppression were excluded from the trial. In every dose cohort, peripheral blood was drawn for TCR sequencing at baseline, cycle 4 day 1, and cycle 7 day 1. Samples came from an open-label, multicenter, first-in-human phase I dose-escalation trial of ivuxolimab. Adults with locally advanced or metastatic melanoma, renal cell, hepatocellular, or head and neck squamous cell carcinoma were enrolled in the trial. Before TCR sequencing, CD4+ T cells and CD8+ T cells were sorted from peripheral blood as separate populations.

The sequence came from an adult with an advanced solid tumor such as melanoma, head and neck, liver or kidney cancer. The receptor chain draws on TRBV28 and TRBJ2-7; a tentative D call is TRBD2 (6 bases match). The sample in question was CD4+ or CD8+ T cells sorted from blood, obtained in a trial of the OX40 agonist ivuxolimab. The DNA reads TGTGCCAGCAGTTTAGGAGGGCAGTCCTTCTACGAGCAGTACTTC. Its coded protein is CASSLGGQSFYEQYF.